The 15 T cell receptor beta chains reported below all come from one sample, sequenced in a study of cytomegalovirus exposure and HLA in healthy donors. Researchers ran the PCR with 60 Vbeta and 13 Jbeta primers. Produced via immunoSEQ multiplex PCR; TCRdb's table is partial and in-frame only. The sample lists about 160,000 clones, around four fifths occurring once. The material sequenced was PBMCs. These receptors all come from a man aged 25-45 years in good health and CMV-seronegative.

The chain carries TRBV19 and TRBJ1-1, with TRBD1 matching over 8 bases. The CDR3 consists of 14 residues. Looked up from germline, CDR1 is LNHDA and CDR2 is SQIVND (reference sequence). Trimming at V came to 6 bases and at J to 0 bases, leaving 3 bases not matched to a gene. CDR3 sequence: CASSRDRLNTEAFF. CDR3 DNA sequence: TGTGCCAGTAGCAGGGACAGGTTGAACACTGAAGCTTTCTTT. Based on the CDR3 plus reference TRBV19 and TRBJ1-1, the full variable domain is DGGITQSPKYLFRKEGQNVTLSCEQNLNHDAMYWYRQDPGQGLRLIYYSQIVNDFQKGDIAEGYSVSREKKESFPLTVTSAQKNPTAFYLCASSRDRLNTEAFFGQGTRLTVV.

The chain combines TRBV2 with TRBJ1-5; 10 bases fit TRBD1. CDR3 size: 15 residues. The V and J ends lost 8 bases and 6 bases, in that order; junction bases with no gene match: 10. CDR1 SNHLY and CDR2 FYNNEI come from the germline V gene. CDR3 region: CASAGTGAVSQPQHF. The DNA for the CDR3 is TGTGCCAGCGCCGGGACAGGGGCGGTAAGTCAGCCCCAGCATTTT.

The CDR3 is CASRGDNYNEQFF. The CDR3 DNA reads as TGTGCCAGCAGGGGGGACAATTACAATGAGCAGTTCTTC. V and J are TRBV2 and TRBJ2-1; D is possibly TRBD1 (6 bases). The CDR3 has 13 amino acids. The V end lost 6 bases, the J end lost 4 bases, and 10 bases lay between the germline ends. Per the germline V gene, CDR1 is SNHLY and CDR2 is FYNNEI. The full variable domain, in which reference TRBV2 and TRBJ2-1 provide the parts outside the CDR3, is EPEVTQTPSHQVTQMGQEVILRCVPISNHLYFYWYRQILGQKVEFLVSFYNNEISEKSEIFDDQFSVERPDGSNFTLKIRSTKLEDSAMYFCASRGDNYNEQFFGPGTRLTVL.

The chain links TRBV5-4 to TRBJ1-2; the D gene is possibly TRBD1 (6 bases). The CDR3 has 15 residues. Trimming took off 4 bases at V and 8 bases at J, with 21 bases between the two ends. Germline CDR1 reads SGHNT; CDR2 reads YYREEE (reference sequence). CDR3 sequence: CASSEGGGSSRGYTF. The CDR3 bases are TGTGCCAGCAGCGAAGGGGGGGGGTCGAGTAGGGGCTACACCTTC.

The chain employs TRBV19 and TRBJ1-5; TRBD1 matches 7 bases. Losses at the gene ends were 8 bases for V and 3 bases for J; bases not matched to a gene: 4. CDR3 size: 13 residues. Germline loops: CDR1 LNHDA, CDR2 SQIVND (reference sequence). The CDR3 DNA follows: TGTGCCAGTCAGGGGACAGCCAATCAGCCCCAGCATTTT. As protein: CASQGTANQPQHF.

This clone has only one observation. The CDR3 sequence: CASSVTYTEAFF. The CDR3 DNA is TGTGCCAGCAGTGTCACATACACTGAAGCTTTCTTT. The J gene is TRBJ1-1, the V gene TRBV28; D remains ambiguous. Germline assignment: CDR1 MDHEN and CDR2 SYDVKM. The CDR3 totals 12 residues. Trimming stripped 5 bases from V and 3 bases from J, with 7 bases between.

The chain combines TRBV6-5 with TRBJ1-4; a weak D match, TRBD1 (6 bases). Trimming stripped 7 bases from V and 2 bases from J, with 14 bases between. Germline CDR1 reads MNHEY; CDR2 reads SVGAGI. This CDR3 region has 15 residues. For the CDR3, the DNA is TGTGCCAGCAAACCCACAGGGCTGACTAATGAAAAACTGTTTTTT. Translation: CASKPTGLTNEKLFF.

This chain connects TRBV7-9 to TRBJ1-1; 7 bases line up with TRBD1. The CDR3 sequence is 16 residues long. From germline, CDR1 is SEHNR and CDR2 FQNEAQ (reference sequence). Unmatched junction bases numbered 7, after V lost 2 bases and J lost 1 base. In DNA, the CDR3 is TGTGCCAGCAGCTTACTTCCGGGACAGAAGAACACTGAAGCTTTCTTT. It specifies CASSLLPGQKNTEAFF.

The genes are TRBV4-3 and TRBJ2-1; D is possibly TRBD2 (5 bases). This CDR3 comprises 17 residues. V was pared by 1 base and J by 4 bases, with 17 bases between. Germline V lookup: CDR1 LGHNA, CDR2 YSLEER. CDR3 residues: CASSQGVSGSLYNEQFF. The DNA for the CDR3 is TGCGCCAGCAGCCAAGGCGTAAGTGGGAGTTTATACAATGAGCAGTTCTTC.

This chain connects TRBV19 to TRBJ2-2; D may be TRBD1 (7 bases). The CDR3 has 17 amino acids. Germline assignment: CDR1 LNHDA and CDR2 SQIVND (reference sequence). Trimming left V 5 bases short and J 4 bases short, with 20 bases between. Written as DNA, the CDR3 is TGTGCCAGTAGTCCCCCTGCAGGGGGGCGGACCACCGGGGAGCTGTTTTTT. Protein: CASSPPAGGRTTGELFF.

The chain combines TRBV7-9 with TRBJ1-2; TRBD1 might be the D (5 bases). The V gene's germline CDR1 is SEHNR and CDR2 FQNEAQ (reference sequence). The CDR3 extends over 15 amino acids. Trimming pared 0 bases from V and 3 bases from J, leaving 11 bases between. The CDR3: CASSLALTDHYGYTF. The CDR3 bases are TGTGCCAGCAGCTTAGCGCTGACAGATCACTATGGCTACACCTTC.

V usage is TRBV7-9 and J usage is TRBJ1-1; D perhaps matches TRBD1 (5 bases). This CDR3 comprises 15 residues. Trimming took off 1 base at V and 3 bases at J, with 12 bases between the two ends. Germline V gene sequence: CDR1 SEHNR, CDR2 FQNEAQ (reference sequence). The CDR3 here is CASSLGGRAHTEAFF. DNA of the CDR3: TGTGCCAGCAGCTTAGGTGGCAGGGCCCACACTGAAGCTTTCTTT.

The genes are TRBV4-3 and TRBJ2-5; 9 positions match TRBD2. The J call may be wrong; the DNA end is better matched by TRBJ2-7. CDR1 LGHNA and CDR2 YSLEER come from the germline V gene. This CDR3 has 16 residues. The CDR3 coding sequence is TGCGCCAGCAGCCAAGATCTTGGGACTAGCCCCTACGAGCAGTACTTC. Translation gives CASSQDLGTSPYEQYF.

The gene calls are TRBV25-1 and TRBJ1-2; D possibly corresponds to TRBD1 (6 bases). CDR1 is MGHDK and CDR2 is SYGVNS in the germline V gene. The CDR3 covers 14 residues. V dropped 4 bases and J dropped 4 bases, with 13 bases sitting between them. CDR3 DNA sequence: TGTGCCAGCAGTGCAACCGGGACATCCTATGGCTACACCTTC. This sequence encodes CASSATGTSYGYTF.

The rearrangement uses TRBV7-2 and TRBJ2-7; a weak D match, TRBD2 (6 bases). Trimming shortened V by 1 base and J by 2 bases, and 9 bases separated the two germline ends. The CDR3 totals 14 residues. Germline V lookup: CDR1 SGHTA, CDR2 FQGNSA. CDR3 nucleotides: TGTGCCAGCAGCTTAGATAGACTAGCCTACGAGCAGTACTTC. It yields the protein CASSLDRLAYEQYF.